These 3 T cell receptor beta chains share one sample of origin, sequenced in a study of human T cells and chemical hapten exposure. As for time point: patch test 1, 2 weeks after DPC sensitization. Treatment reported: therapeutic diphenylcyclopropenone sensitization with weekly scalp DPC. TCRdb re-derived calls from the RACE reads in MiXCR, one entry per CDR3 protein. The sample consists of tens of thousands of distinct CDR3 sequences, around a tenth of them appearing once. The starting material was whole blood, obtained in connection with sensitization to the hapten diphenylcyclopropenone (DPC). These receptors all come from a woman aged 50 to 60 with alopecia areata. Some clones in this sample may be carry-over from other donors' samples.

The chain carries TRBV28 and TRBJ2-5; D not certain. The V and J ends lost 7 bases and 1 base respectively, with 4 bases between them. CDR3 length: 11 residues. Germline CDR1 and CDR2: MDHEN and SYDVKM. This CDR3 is CASKVQETQYF. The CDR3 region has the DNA TGTGCCAGCAAAGTCCAAGAGACCCAGTACTTC. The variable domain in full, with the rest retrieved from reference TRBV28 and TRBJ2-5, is DVKVTQSSRYLVKRTGEKVFLECVQDMDHENMFWYRQDPGLGLRLIYFSYDVKMKEKGDIPEGYSVSREKKERFSLILESASTNQTSMYLCASKVQETQYFGPGTRLLVL.

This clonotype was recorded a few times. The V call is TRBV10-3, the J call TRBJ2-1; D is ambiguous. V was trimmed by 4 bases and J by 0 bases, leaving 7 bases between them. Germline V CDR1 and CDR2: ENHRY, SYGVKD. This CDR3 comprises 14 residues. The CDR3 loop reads CAISAQSSYNEQFF. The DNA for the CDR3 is TGTGCCATCAGTGCTCAGAGCTCCTACAATGAGCAGTTCTTC.

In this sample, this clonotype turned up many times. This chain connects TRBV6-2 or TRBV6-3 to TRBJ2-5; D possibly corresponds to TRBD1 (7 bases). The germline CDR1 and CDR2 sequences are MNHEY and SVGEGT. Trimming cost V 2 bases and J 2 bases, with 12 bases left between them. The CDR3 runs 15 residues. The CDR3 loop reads CASSYGGTAQETQYF. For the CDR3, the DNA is TGTGCCAGCAGTTACGGAGGGACAGCTCAAGAGACCCAGTACTTC.